This TCR beta chain originates from a study of T cells in Graves' hyperthyroidism and ophthalmopathy. Trimming took 6 bases from V and 0 from J, leaving 11 bases between them. The germline V gene has CDR1 SNHLY and CDR2 FYNNEI. CDR3 size: 14 residues. Many counts were recorded for this clonotype. As yet, its antigen is unknown. The investigators amplified TCR beta CDR3 regions from RNA transcripts. An initial round of RT-PCR targeting the TCR CDR3 relied on the HTBI primer set. TCRdb independently ran MiXCR on the multiplex PCR reads; one entry per CDR3 protein. The sample records under 450,000 distinct CDR3 sequences, 13% being singletons. Using around 10 ml of fresh peripheral blood, PBMCs were prepared. Study observations and caveats: Among clonotypes expanded in thyroid above 0.001, most were also found in blood.

The specimen was blood. V usage is TRBV2 and J usage is TRBJ1-1; the D gene is possibly TRBD1 (6 bases). The TCR was taken from a man aged 25 to 40 with Graves' hyperthyroidism that later progressed to Graves' ophthalmopathy. The DNA of the CDR3 is TGTGCCAGCAGGGGACATCCTTTGAACACTGAAGCTTTCTTT. This encodes CASRGHPLNTEAFF.